This note documents a single T cell receptor beta chain sequence. Trimming at V came to 5 bases and at J to 3 bases, leaving 6 bases not matched to a gene. CDR3 length: 14 amino acids. The germline V gene encodes CDR1 MNHNY and CDR2 SVGAGI (reference sequence). Repertoires were generated with immunoSEQ multiplex PCR, while TCRdb's copy carries only in-frame clones and drops some. Among tens of thousands of clones, about three quarters were seen once, and the ten largest hold approximately 21%. This entry is derived from a study of blood T cell repertoires in COVID-19. Background on the study: The United States, Italy and Spain were the sources of the acute and convalescent COVID-19 samples.

The source of this sequence is a man under 40 with COVID-19, enrolled during active disease. This chain links TRBV6-6 with TRBJ2-7; TRBD1 agrees at 8 bases. Source material: peripheral blood. For the CDR3, the DNA is TGTGCCAGCAGTCCCGGGACAGGCATCTACGAGCAGTACTTC. It specifies CASSPGTGIYEQYF.